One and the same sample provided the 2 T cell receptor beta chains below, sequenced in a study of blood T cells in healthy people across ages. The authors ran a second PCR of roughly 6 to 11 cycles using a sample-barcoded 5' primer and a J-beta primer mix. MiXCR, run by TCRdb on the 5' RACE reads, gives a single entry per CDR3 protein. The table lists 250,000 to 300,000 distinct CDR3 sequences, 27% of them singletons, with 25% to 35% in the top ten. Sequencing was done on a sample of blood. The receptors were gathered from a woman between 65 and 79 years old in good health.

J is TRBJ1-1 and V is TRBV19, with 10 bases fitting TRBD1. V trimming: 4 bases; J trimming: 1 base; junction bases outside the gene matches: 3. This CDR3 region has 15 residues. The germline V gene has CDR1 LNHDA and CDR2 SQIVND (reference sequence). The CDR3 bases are TGTGCCAGTAGTACTGACAGGGGGCCGAACACTGAAGCTTTCTTT. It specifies CASSTDRGPNTEAFF. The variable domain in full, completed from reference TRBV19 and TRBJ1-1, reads DGGITQSPKYLFRKEGQNVTLSCEQNLNHDAMYWYRQDPGQGLRLIYYSQIVNDFQKGDIAEGYSVSREKKESFPLTVTSAQKNPTAFYLCASSTDRGPNTEAFFGQGTRLTVV.

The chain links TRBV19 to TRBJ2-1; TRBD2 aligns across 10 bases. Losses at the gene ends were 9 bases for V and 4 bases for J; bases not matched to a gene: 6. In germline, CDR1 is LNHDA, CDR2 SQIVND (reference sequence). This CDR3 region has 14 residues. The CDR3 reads CASRGTSVYNEQFF. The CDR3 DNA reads TGTGCCAGCCGGGGGACTAGCGTATACAATGAGCAGTTCTTC.